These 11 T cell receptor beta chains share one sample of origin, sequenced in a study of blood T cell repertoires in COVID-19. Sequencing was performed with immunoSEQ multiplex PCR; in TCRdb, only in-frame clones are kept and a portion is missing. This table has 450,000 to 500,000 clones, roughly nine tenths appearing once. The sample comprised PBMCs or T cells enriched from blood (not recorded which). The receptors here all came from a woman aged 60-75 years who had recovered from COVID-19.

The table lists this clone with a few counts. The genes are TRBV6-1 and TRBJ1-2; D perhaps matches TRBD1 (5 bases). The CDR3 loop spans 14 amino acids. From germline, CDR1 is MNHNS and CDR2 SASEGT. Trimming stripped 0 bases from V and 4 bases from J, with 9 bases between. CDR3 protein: CASSEAWDFYGYTF. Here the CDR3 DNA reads TGTGCCAGCAGTGAAGCATGGGACTTCTATGGCTACACCTTC.

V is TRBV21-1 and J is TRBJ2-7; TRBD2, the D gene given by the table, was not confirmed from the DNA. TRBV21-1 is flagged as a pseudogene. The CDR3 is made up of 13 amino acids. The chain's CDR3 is CASSSLEVSEQYV. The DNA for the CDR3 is TGTGCCAGCAGCTCCCTCGAGGTCTCCGAGCAGTACGTC.

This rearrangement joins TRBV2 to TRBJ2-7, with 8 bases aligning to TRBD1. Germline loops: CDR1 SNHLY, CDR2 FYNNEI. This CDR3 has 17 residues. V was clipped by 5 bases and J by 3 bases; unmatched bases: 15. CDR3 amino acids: CASSSGQGRRLDYEQYF. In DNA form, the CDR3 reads TGTGCCAGCAGTTCCGGACAGGGCCGGAGACTAGACTACGAGCAGTACTTC.

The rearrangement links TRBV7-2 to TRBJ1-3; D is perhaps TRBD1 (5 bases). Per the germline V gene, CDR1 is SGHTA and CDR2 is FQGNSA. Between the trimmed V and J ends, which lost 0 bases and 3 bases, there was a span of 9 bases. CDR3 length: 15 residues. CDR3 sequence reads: CASSLAGGVGNTIYF. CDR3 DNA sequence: TGTGCCAGCAGCTTAGCGGGGGGGGTTGGAAACACCATATATTTT.

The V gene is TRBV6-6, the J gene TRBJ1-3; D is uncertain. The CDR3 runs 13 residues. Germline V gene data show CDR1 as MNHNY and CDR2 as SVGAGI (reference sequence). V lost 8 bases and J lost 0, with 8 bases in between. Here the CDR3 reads CASGLLSGNTIYF. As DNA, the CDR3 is TGTGCCAGCGGACTCCTCTCTGGAAACACCATATATTTT.

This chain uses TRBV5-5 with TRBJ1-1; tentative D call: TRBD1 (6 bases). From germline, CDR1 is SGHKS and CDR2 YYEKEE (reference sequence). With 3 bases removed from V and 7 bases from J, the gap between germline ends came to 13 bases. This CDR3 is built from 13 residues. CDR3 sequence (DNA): TGTGCCAGCAGCTCAAGGGGGAAGTTTGAAGCTTTCTTT. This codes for CASSSRGKFEAFF.

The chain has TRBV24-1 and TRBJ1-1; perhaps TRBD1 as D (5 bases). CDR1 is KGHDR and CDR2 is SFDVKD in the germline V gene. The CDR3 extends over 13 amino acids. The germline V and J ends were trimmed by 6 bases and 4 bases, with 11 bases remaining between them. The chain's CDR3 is CATSHRRGTEAFF. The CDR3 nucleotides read TGTGCCACCAGTCACCGAAGGGGCACTGAAGCTTTCTTT.

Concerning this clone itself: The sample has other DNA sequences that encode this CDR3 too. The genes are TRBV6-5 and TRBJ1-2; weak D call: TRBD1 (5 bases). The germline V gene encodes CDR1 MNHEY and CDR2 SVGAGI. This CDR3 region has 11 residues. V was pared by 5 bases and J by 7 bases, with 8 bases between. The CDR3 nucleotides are TGTGCCAGCAGTCAGGGAGGTGGCTACACCTTC. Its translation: CASSQGGGYTF.

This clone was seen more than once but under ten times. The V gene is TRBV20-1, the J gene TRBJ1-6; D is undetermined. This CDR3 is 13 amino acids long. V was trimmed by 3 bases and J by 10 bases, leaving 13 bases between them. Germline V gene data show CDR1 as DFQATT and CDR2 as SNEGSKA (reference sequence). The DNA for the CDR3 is TGCAGTGCTAGTAAGGGAGCGGGGTCACCCCTCCACTTT. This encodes CSASKGAGSPLHF.

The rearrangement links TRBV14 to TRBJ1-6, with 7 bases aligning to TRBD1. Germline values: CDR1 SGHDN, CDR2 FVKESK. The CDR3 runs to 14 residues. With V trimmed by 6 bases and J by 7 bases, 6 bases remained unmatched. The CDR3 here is CASRFGQANSPLHF. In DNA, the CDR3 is TGTGCCAGCAGGTTCGGACAGGCCAATTCACCCCTCCACTTT.

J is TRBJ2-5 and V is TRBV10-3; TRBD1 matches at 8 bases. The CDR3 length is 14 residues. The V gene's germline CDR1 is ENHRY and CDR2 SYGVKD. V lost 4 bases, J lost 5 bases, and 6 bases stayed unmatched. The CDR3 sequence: CAISGAGGRETQYF. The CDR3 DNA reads TGTGCCATCAGTGGGGCAGGGGGCAGGGAGACCCAGTACTTC.